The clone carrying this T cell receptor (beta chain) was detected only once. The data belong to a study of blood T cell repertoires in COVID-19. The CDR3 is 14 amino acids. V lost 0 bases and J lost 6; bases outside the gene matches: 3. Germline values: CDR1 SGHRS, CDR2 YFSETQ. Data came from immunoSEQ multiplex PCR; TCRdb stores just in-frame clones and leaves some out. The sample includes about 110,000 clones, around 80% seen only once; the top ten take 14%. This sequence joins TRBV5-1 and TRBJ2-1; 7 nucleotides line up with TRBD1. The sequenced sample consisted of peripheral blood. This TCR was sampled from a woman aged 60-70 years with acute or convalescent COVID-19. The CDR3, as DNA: TGCGCCAGCAGCTTGGGACAGGGTGTCAATGAGCAGTTCTTC. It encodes CASSLGQGVNEQFF.